A selection of T cell receptor beta chains follows, all from one sample in a study of graft-versus-host responses after intestinal transplantation. The table came from immunoSEQ multiplex PCR; TCRdb's copy has only in-frame clones and leaves some out. Seen here are just under 85,000 clones, approximately 90% observed once, and the top ten hold 7.6%. Antigens of these TCRs are unknown. Source: unstimulated CD8+ T cells sorted from spleen or lymph node cells, taken before transplant. The receptors derive from a human donor who was the organ donor for an intestinal transplant. CDR3s include the opening cysteine and the closing phenylalanine or tryptophan. The D gene is left open where the match is weak. Some rows have no size entry. The others give once, few or many, or a class for an expanded clone.

TRBJ2-7 - once TRBV30 CAWGTVLSYEQYF TGTGCCTGGGGGACTGTACTATCCTACGAGCAGTACTTC
TRBJ1-3 - - TRBV29-1 CSVESGTGNTIYF TGCAGCGTTGAATCAGGGACTGGAAACACCATATATTTT
TRBJ2-5 - - TRBV7-9 CASSLGSGETQYF TGTGCCAGCAGCTTAGGGTCAGGAGAGACCCAGTACTTC
TRBJ1-4 - few TRBV5-6 CASSLSGGEKLFF TGTGCCAGCAGCTTGTCAGGCGGTGAAAAACTGTTTTTT
TRBJ2-7 TRBD2 - TRBV9 CASSVGSGGISEQYF TGTGCCAGCAGCGTAGGATCGGGGGGTATCAGTGAGCAGTACTTC
TRBJ1-4 - - TRBV30 CAWSVLWKGANEKLFF TGTGCCTGGAGTGTATTGTGGAAGGGGGCTAATGAAAAACTGTTTTTT
TRBJ2-7 - - TRBV11-2 CASSVHLQYEQYF TGTGCCAGCAGCGTCCACTTACAATACGAGCAGTACTTC
TRBJ1-5 - - TRBV21-1 CASKRQGFNQPQHF TGTGCCAGCAAACGACAGGGCTTCAATCAGCCCCAGCATTTT
TRBJ1-5 - few TRBV29-1 CSVVPGHFSNQPQHF TGCAGCGTTGTTCCAGGACATTTCAGCAATCAGCCCCAGCATTTT
TRBJ2-7 - - TRBV6-1 CASSDPGTTGYEQYF TGTGCCAGCAGTGATCCGGGGACAACCGGCTACGAGCAGTACTTC
TRBJ2-7 - once TRBV7-3 CASSLTHQAYEQYF TGTGCCAGCAGCTTAACCCACCAGGCCTACGAGCAGTACTTC
TRBJ2-1 TRBD2 - TRBV5-1 CASSIGLAAYNEQFF TGCGCCAGCAGCATAGGACTAGCGGCCTACAATGAGCAGTTCTTC
TRBJ2-7 - - TRBV5-6 CASSRAGSPSSYEQYF TGTGCCAGCAGCCGCGCCGGGAGCCCGAGCTCCTACGAGCAGTACTTC
TRBJ2-7 - - TRBV4-1 CASSQFGGEQYF TGCGCCAGCAGCCAATTCGGGGGCGAGCAGTACTTC
TRBJ2-5 TRBD2 - TRBV13 CASSLEGGGRALGETQYF TGTGCCAGCAGCTTGGAGGGTGGCGGGAGGGCCCTCGGGGAGACCCAGTACTTC
TRBJ2-2 TRBD1 - TRBV6-5 CASSYQGAYTGELFF TGTGCCAGCAGTTACCAGGGGGCGTACACCGGGGAGCTGTTTTTT
TRBJ2-7 - - TRBV5-4 CASSLGSWPGVAYEQYF TGTGCCAGCAGCTTGGGGTCGTGGCCGGGAGTGGCCTACGAGCAGTACTTC
TRBJ2-7 - - TRBV4-1 CASSPLSLESYEQYF TGCGCCAGCAGCCCCCTCTCACTGGAGTCCTACGAGCAGTACTTC
TRBJ2-1 - few TRBV6-5 CASTWGGSGEQFF TGTGCCAGCACCTGGGGGGGCTCGGGGGAGCAGTTCTTC
TRBJ1-1 - few TRBV25-1 CASTQPGLSTEAFF TGTGCCAGCACCCAACCGGGACTGAGCACTGAAGCTTTCTTT
TRBJ1-1 - once TRBV27 CASSLAGSTEAFF TGTGCCAGCAGTTTGGCGGGGTCTACTGAAGCTTTCTTT
TRBJ1-4 - - TRBV15 CATSRDRDRKNEKLFF TGTGCCACCAGCAGAGATAGGGATCGAAAGAATGAAAAACTGTTTTTT
TRBJ2-3 TRBD2 - TRBV13 CASSLTRASGGDTQYF TGTGCCAGCAGCTTAACCAGAGCTAGCGGGGGAGATACGCAGTATTTT
TRBJ2-7 TRBD2 - TRBV7-9 CASSSSPGLADSYEQYF TGTGCCAGCAGCTCCAGCCCGGGACTAGCGGACTCCTACGAGCAGTACTTC
TRBJ1-6 - - TRBV13 CASSIRPGQDYLNSPLHF TGTGCCAGCAGCATCCGACCGGGACAAGATTACCTTAATTCACCCCTCCACTTT
TRBJ2-2 - - TRBV4-1 CASSQEPGRHRENTGELFF TGCGCCAGCAGCCAAGAGCCGGGGAGACACCGGGAGAACACCGGGGAGCTGTTTTTT
TRBJ1-5 - - TRBV27 CASSQQPNSIGSNQPQHF TGTGCCAGCAGCCAGCAACCAAATTCTATAGGTAGCAATCAGCCCCAGCATTTT
TRBJ2-7 - - TRBV6-4 CASRVKIGPEF TGTGCCAGCAGAGTTAAAATAGGACCCGAGTTC
TRBJ1-2 - once TRBV29-1 CSAQLDSNYGYTF TGCAGCGCCCAACTCGACAGCAACTATGGCTACACCTTC
TRBJ2-1 TRBD2 - TRBV11-3 CASSSGTSGSNEQFF TGTGCCAGCAGCTCCGGGACTAGCGGGTCCAATGAGCAGTTCTTC
TRBJ2-7 TRBD1 - TRBV6-5 CASSYGSQGYEQYF TGTGCCAGCAGTTACGGATCACAGGGGTACGAGCAGTACTTC
TRBJ2-1 - - TRBV6-1 CASSDPDYPGDEQFF TGTGCCAGCAGTGACCCGGACTACCCTGGCGATGAGCAGTTCTTC
TRBJ1-2 - - TRBV5-4 CASSQYVAGGGYTF TGTGCCAGCAGCCAGTATGTGGCAGGTGGTGGCTACACCTTC
TRBJ2-3 - - TRBV5-4 CASSLGQQPDTQYF TGTGCCAGCAGCTTAGGACAGCAACCAGATACGCAGTATTTT
TRBJ2-1 TRBD2 - TRBV25-1 CASSESGGYNEQFF TGTGCCAGCAGTGAATCGGGGGGGTACAATGAGCAGTTCTTC
TRBJ2-3 TRBD2 once TRBV5-1 CASRKPLAGGLDTQYF TGCGCCAGCAGGAAACCACTAGCGGGAGGGTTGGATACGCAGTATTTT
TRBJ2-7 TRBD1 - TRBV27 CASSPLRDRVREQYF TGTGCCAGCAGTCCCCTCCGGGACAGGGTCCGGGAGCAGTACTTC
TRBJ1-6 - - TRBV4-1 CASSQGRNSPLHF TGCGCCAGCAGCCAAGGACGCAATTCACCCCTCCACTTT
TRBJ1-5 - - TRBV19 CASSDSWIYGNQPQHF TGTGCCAGTAGCGACAGCTGGATATATGGCAATCAGCCCCAGCATTTT
TRBJ2-7 - once TRBV18 CASSPSFAAWRQLTYEQYF TGTGCCAGCTCACCGTCGTTTGCGGCATGGCGGCAACTAACCTACGAGCAGTACTTC
TRBJ2-5 - - TRBV6-5 CASSLAGGRETQYF TGTGCCAGCAGTTTGGCAGGAGGGAGAGAGACCCAGTACTTC
TRBJ2-1 - - TRBV19 CASSRDPDGNEQFF TGTGCCAGTAGTAGGGACCCCGACGGCAATGAGCAGTTCTTC
TRBJ1-2 - - TRBV11-2 CASSLFGPGEGYTF TGTGCCAGCAGCTTATTCGGTCCGGGCGAGGGCTACACCTTC
TRBJ2-2 TRBD2 - TRBV2 CASSEVGWEGYTNTGELFF TGTGCCAGCAGTGAAGTAGGTTGGGAGGGCTACACGAACACCGGGGAGCTGTTTTTT
TRBJ2-7 - - TRBV6-1 CASSEDAASSYEQYF TGTGCCAGCAGTGAAGATGCAGCCTCCTCCTACGAGCAGTACTTC
TRBJ2-1 - - TRBV11-1 CASSSTLRGAWYNEQFF TGTGCCAGCAGCTCAACTTTACGAGGGGCGTGGTACAATGAGCAGTTCTTC
TRBJ2-7 TRBD1 - TRBV4-1 CASSRIRQGVDEQYF TGCGCCAGCAGCCGAATCCGCCAGGGGGTTGACGAGCAGTACTTC
TRBJ2-7 - - TRBV6-1 CASRDGLSYEQYF TGTGCCAGCAGGGACGGTCTCTCCTACGAGCAGTACTTC
TRBJ1-6 TRBD1 few TRBV4-1 CASSQGTGDNSPLHF TGCGCCAGCAGCCAAGGGACAGGGGATAATTCACCCCTCCACTTT
TRBJ2-3 - - TRBV19 CASSTTEPALSTDTQYF TGTGCCAGTAGTACTACAGAGCCCGCCCTTAGCACAGATACGCAGTATTTT
TRBJ2-7 TRBD1 - TRBV11-3 CASSPPGTGVEQYF TGTGCCAGCAGCCCCCCCGGGACAGGGGTCGAGCAGTACTTC
TRBJ2-7 TRBD1 - TRBV6-1 CASFDRVDQQYF TGTGCCAGTTTCGACAGGGTGGACCAGCAGTACTTC
TRBJ2-7 - - TRBV10-2 CASRPGTSYEQYF TGCGCCAGCAGACCCGGGACCTCCTACGAGCAGTACTTC
TRBJ2-1 - - TRBV27 CASSLNRANEQFF TGTGCCAGCAGTTTGAACAGGGCCAATGAGCAGTTCTTC
TRBJ2-4 - - TRBV7-6 CASSQVLGAGNIQYF TGTGCCAGCAGCCAAGTCCTTGGGGCCGGAAACATTCAGTACTTC